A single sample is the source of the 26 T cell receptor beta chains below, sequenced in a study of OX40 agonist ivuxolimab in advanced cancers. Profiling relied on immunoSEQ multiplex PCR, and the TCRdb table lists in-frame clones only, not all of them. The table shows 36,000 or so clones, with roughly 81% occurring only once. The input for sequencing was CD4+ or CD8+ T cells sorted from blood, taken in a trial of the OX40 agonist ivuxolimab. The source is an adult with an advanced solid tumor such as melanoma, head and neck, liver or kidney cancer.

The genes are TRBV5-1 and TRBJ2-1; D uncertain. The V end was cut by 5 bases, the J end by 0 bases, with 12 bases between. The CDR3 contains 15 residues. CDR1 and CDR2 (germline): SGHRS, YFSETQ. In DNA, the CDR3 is TGCGCCAGCAGAACAGCCTTAAGCTCCTACAATGAGCAGTTCTTC. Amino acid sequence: CASRTALSSYNEQFF.

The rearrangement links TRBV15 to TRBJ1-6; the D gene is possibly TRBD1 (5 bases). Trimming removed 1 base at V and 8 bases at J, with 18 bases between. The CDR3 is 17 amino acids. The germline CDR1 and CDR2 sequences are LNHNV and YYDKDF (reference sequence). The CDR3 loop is CATSRGFWAGKDSPLHF. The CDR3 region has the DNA TGTGCCACCAGCAGAGGGTTTTGGGCAGGGAAGGATTCACCCCTCCACTTT.

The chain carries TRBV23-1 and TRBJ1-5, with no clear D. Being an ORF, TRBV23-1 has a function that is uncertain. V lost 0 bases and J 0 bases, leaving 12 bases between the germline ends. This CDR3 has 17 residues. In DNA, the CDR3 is TGCGCCAGCAGTCAATCGGGATGGGGTTGTAGCAATCAGCCCCAGCATTTT. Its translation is CASSQSGWGCSNQPQHF.

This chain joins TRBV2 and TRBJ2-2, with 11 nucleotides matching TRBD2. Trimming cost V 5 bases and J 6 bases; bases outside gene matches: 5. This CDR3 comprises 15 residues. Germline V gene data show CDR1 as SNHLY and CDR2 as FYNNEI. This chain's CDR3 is CASSLAGGPSGELFF. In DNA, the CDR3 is TGTGCCAGCAGTTTAGCGGGAGGGCCCTCCGGGGAGCTGTTTTTT.

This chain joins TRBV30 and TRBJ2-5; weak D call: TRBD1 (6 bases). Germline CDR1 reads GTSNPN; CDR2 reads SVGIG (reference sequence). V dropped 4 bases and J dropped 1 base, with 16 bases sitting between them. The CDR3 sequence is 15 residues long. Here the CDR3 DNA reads TGTGCCTGGACTAAGGTGACAGGCCTCCAAGAGACCCAGTACTTC. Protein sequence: CAWTKVTGLQETQYF.

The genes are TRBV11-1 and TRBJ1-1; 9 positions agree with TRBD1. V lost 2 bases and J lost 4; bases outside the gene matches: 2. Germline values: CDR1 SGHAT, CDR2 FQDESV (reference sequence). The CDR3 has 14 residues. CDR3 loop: CASSLRQGGTEAFF. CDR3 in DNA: TGTGCCAGCAGCTTACGACAGGGGGGCACTGAAGCTTTCTTT.

The CDR3 DNA sequence: TGCGCCAGCAGCTTGGGACTAGCGGGGGGGCACACCGGGGAGCTGTTTTTT. Translation gives CASSLGLAGGHTGELFF. The V call is TRBV5-1, the J call TRBJ2-2; 14 bases are a match to TRBD2. The CDR3 runs to 17 residues. Trimming removed 0 bases from V and 3 bases from J; junction bases left unmatched: 1. Germline V gene data show CDR1 as SGHRS and CDR2 as YFSETQ.

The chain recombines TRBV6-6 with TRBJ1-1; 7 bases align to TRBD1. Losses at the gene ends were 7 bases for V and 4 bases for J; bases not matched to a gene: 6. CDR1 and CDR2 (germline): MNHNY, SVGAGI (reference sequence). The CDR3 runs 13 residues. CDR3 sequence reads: CASTPGGFTEAFF. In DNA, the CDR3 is TGTGCCAGCACCCCAGGGGGTTTCACTGAAGCTTTCTTT.

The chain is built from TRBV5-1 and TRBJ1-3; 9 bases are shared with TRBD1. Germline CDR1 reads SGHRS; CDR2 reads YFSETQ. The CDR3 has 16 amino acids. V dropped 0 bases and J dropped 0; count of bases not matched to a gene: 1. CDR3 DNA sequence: TGCGCCAGCAGCTTGGCGGGACAGGGCTCTGGAAACACCATATATTTT. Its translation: CASSLAGQGSGNTIYF.

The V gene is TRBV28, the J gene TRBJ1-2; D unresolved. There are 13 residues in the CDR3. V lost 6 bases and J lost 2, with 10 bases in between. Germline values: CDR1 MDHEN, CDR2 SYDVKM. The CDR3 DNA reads TGTGCCAGCAGCGGGCCTCCAAACTATGGCTACACCTTC. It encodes CASSGPPNYGYTF.

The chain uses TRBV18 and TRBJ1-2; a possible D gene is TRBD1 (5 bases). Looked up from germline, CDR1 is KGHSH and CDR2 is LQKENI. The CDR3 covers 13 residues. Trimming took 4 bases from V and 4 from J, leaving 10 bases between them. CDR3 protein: CASSQDSRYGYTF. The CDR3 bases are TGTGCCAGCTCACAAGACAGCCGCTATGGCTACACCTTC.

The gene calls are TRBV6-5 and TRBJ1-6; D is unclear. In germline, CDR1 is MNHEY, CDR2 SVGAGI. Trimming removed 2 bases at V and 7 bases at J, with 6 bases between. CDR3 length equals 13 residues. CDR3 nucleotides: TGTGCCAGCAGTTACACAGAAAATTCACCCCTCCACTTT. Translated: CASSYTENSPLHF.

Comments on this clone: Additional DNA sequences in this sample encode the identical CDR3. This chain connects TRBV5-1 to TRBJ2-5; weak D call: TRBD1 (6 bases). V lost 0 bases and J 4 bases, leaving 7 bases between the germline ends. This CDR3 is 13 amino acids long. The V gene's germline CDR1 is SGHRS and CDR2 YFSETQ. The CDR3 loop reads CASSLGGGETQYF. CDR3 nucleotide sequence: TGCGCCAGCAGCTTGGGAGGGGGAGAGACCCAGTACTTC.

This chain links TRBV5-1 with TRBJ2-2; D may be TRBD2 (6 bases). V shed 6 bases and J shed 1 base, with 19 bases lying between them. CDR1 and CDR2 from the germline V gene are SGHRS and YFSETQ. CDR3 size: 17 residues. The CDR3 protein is CASTQRAGGMNTGELFF. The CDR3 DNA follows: TGCGCCAGCACCCAGCGGGCGGGCGGAATGAACACCGGGGAGCTGTTTTTT. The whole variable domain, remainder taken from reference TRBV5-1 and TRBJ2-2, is KAGVTQTPRYLIKTRGQQVTLSCSPISGHRSVSWYQQTPGQGLQFLFEYFSETQRNKGNFPGRFSGRQFSNSRSEMNVSTLELGDSALYLCASTQRAGGMNTGELFFGEGSRLTVL.

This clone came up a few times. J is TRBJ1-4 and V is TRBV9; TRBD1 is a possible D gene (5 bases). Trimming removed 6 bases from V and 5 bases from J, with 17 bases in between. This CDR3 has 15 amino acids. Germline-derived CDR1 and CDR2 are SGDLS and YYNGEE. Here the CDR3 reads CASNTGGRPNEKLFF. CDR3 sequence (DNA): TGTGCCAGCAACACCGGGGGACGGCCAAATGAAAAACTGTTTTTT. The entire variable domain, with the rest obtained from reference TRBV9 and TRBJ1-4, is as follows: DSGVTQTPKHLITATGQRVTLRCSPRSGDLSVYWYQQSLDQGLQFLIQYYNGEERAKGNILERFSAQQFPDLHSELNLSSLELGDSALYFCASNTGGRPNEKLFFGSGTQLSVL.

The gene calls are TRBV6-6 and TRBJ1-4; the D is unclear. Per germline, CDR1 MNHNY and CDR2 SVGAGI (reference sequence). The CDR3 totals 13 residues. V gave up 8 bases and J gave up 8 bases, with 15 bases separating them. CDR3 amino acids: CASSGLAGEKLFF. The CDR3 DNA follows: TGTGCCAGCTCCGGACTGGCGGGGGAAAAACTGTTTTTT.

This chain's CDR3 is CASSVAGASGNTIYF. The CDR3 bases are TGTGCCAGCAGCGTAGCGGGGGCCTCTGGAAACACCATATATTTT. The chain couples TRBV9 to TRBJ1-3, with D tentatively TRBD1 (6 bases). Germline CDR1 SGDLS, CDR2 YYNGEE. The CDR3 loop spans 15 amino acids. The V and J ends lost 0 bases and 0 bases respectively, with 7 bases between them.

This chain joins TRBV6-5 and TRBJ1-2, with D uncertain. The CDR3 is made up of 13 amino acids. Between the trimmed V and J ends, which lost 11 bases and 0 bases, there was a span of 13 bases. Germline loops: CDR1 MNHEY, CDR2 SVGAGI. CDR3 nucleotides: TGTGCCGGACGGACGGATTCTAACTATGGCTACACCTTC. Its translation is CAGRTDSNYGYTF.

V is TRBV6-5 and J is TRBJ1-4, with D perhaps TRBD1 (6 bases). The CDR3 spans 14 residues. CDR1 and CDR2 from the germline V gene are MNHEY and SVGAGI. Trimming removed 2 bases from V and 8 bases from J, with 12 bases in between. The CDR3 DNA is TGTGCCAGCAGTTACGGGGCGCAGGGGGAAAAACTGTTTTTT. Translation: CASSYGAQGEKLFF.

CDR3 nucleotides: TGTGCCAGCAGGTCGGGTGGAGGGGCAGTGGAGACCCAGTACTTC. Translated, it gives CASRSGGGAVETQYF. The chain recombines TRBV28 with TRBJ2-5, with D perhaps TRBD2 (6 bases). CDR1 MDHEN and CDR2 SYDVKM come from the germline V gene. This CDR3 has 15 amino acids. V lost 6 bases, J lost 5 bases, and 19 bases lay in between.

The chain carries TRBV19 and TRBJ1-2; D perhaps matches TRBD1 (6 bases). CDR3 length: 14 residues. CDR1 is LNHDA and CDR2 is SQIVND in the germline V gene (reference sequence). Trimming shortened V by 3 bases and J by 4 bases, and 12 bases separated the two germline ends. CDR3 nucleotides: TGTGCCAGTAGTATCGTACAGGGCCGCTATGGCTACACCTTC. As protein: CASSIVQGRYGYTF.

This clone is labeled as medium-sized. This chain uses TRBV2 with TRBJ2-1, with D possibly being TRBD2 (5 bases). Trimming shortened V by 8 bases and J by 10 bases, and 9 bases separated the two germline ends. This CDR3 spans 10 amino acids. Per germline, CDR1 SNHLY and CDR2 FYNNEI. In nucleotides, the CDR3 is TGTGCCAGCGGTTGGAGGGAGCAGTTCTTC. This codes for CASGWREQFF.

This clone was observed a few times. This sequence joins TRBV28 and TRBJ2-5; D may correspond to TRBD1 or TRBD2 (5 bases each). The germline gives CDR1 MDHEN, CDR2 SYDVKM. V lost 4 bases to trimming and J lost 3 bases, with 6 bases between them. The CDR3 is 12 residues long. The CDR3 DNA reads TGTGCCAGCAGTTGGGGGAAAGAGACCCAGTACTTC. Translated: CASSWGKETQYF.

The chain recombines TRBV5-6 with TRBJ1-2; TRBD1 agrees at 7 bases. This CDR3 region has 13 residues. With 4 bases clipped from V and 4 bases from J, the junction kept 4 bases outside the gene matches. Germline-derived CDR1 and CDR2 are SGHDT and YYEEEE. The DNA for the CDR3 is TGTGCCAGCAGCGTCGGGACAGCCTATGGCTACACCTTC. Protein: CASSVGTAYGYTF.

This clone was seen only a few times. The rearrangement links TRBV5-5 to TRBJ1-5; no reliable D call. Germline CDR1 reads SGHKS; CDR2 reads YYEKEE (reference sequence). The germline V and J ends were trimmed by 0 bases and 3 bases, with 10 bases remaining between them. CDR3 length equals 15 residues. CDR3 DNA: TGTGCCAGCAGCTTGGATCCCGGCGCCAATCAGCCCCAGCATTTT. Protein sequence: CASSLDPGANQPQHF.

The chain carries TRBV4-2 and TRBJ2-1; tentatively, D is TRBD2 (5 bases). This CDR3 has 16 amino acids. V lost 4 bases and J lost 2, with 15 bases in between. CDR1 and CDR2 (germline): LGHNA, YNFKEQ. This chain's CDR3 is CASSRNRDPAYNEQFF. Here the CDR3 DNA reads TGTGCCAGCAGCCGTAACCGGGATCCCGCCTACAATGAGCAGTTCTTC.